The rows below give T cell receptor beta chains drawn from one sample of a study of OX40 agonist ivuxolimab in advanced cancers. Some clones are missing from TCRdb's copy, which holds only in-frame ones; the method was immunoSEQ multiplex PCR. The table includes more than 75,000 clones, 70% to 85% detected once. The sequencing here drew on CD4+ or CD8+ T cells sorted from blood, taken in a trial of the OX40 agonist ivuxolimab. Every receptor here comes from an adult with an advanced solid tumor such as melanoma, head and neck, liver or kidney cancer. The CDR3 runs from the conserved cysteine through the conserved F or W. The D gene is left open where the match is weak. Clone size is stated in some rows and not others, as once, few, many or a class when expanded.

d_call: .; clone_size: .; v_call: TRBV7-8; j_call: TRBJ1-2; cdr3_aa: CASSPRGGGYTF; cdr3_nt: TGTGCCAGCAGCCCACGTGGCGGCGGCTACACCTTC
d_call: .; clone_size: .; v_call: TRBV19; j_call: TRBJ1-3; cdr3_aa: CASSIEMTSGNTIYF; cdr3_nt: TGTGCCAGTAGTATAGAAATGACCTCTGGAAACACCATATATTTT
d_call: .; clone_size: .; v_call: TRBV27; j_call: TRBJ1-1; cdr3_aa: CASSGWAPGKTEAFF; cdr3_nt: TGTGCCAGCAGTGGATGGGCCCCGGGCAAGACTGAAGCTTTCTTT
d_call: TRBD1; clone_size: .; v_call: TRBV6-5; j_call: TRBJ1-1; cdr3_aa: CASSPYRGGNTEAFF; cdr3_nt: TGTGCCAGCAGCCCCTACAGGGGTGGGAACACTGAAGCTTTCTTT
d_call: TRBD1; clone_size: .; v_call: TRBV12-5; j_call: TRBJ1-2; cdr3_aa: CASGLRTGAGYTF; cdr3_nt: TGTGCTAGTGGTCTCCGGACAGGGGCCGGCTACACCTTC
d_call: .; clone_size: .; v_call: TRBV5-8; j_call: TRBJ1-1; cdr3_aa: CASSLAKREGGRNAEAFF; cdr3_nt: TGTGCCAGCAGCTTGGCCAAGAGGGAAGGAGGAAGAAACGCTGAAGCTTTCTTT
d_call: .; clone_size: few; v_call: TRBV19; j_call: TRBJ1-3; cdr3_aa: CASQDTGRTIYF; cdr3_nt: TGTGCCAGTCAAGATACGGGACGGACCATATATTTT
d_call: .; clone_size: .; v_call: TRBV11-2; j_call: TRBJ1-2; cdr3_aa: CASSLTPIGSGYTF; cdr3_nt: TGTGCCAGCAGCTTAACCCCTATAGGGTCGGGCTACACCTTC
d_call: .; clone_size: many; v_call: TRBV2; j_call: TRBJ1-5; cdr3_aa: CASSAPPGGSNQPQHF; cdr3_nt: TGTGCCAGCAGTGCCCCGCCAGGCGGAAGCAATCAGCCCCAGCATTTT
d_call: .; clone_size: .; v_call: TRBV29-1; j_call: TRBJ2-6; cdr3_aa: CSVFLSRVTGANVLTF; cdr3_nt: TGCAGCGTTTTCTTGAGCAGGGTTACTGGGGCCAACGTCCTGACTTTC
d_call: .; clone_size: .; v_call: TRBV29-1; j_call: TRBJ1-4; cdr3_aa: CSVGHEKLFF; cdr3_nt: TGCAGCGTTGGACATGAAAAACTGTTTTTT
d_call: TRBD2; clone_size: .; v_call: TRBV15; j_call: TRBJ2-7; cdr3_aa: CATSQRERGSYEQYF; cdr3_nt: TGTGCCACCAGCCAGCGGGAGAGGGGTTCCTACGAGCAGTACTTC
d_call: .; clone_size: .; v_call: TRBV12-5; j_call: TRBJ1-2; cdr3_aa: CASGLGSSYGYTF; cdr3_nt: TGTGCTAGTGGTTTAGGCAGTAGCTATGGCTACACCTTC
d_call: TRBD1; clone_size: .; v_call: TRBV30; j_call: TRBJ2-3; cdr3_aa: CAWSADRVFTDTQYF; cdr3_nt: TGTGCCTGGAGTGCGGACAGGGTGTTTACAGATACGCAGTATTTT
d_call: .; clone_size: few; v_call: TRBV29-1; j_call: TRBJ1-1; cdr3_aa: CSVVGQYAFF; cdr3_nt: TGCAGCGTTGTAGGACAGTACGCTTTCTTT
d_call: TRBD1; clone_size: .; v_call: TRBV6-1; j_call: TRBJ2-7; cdr3_aa: CASSERGDRGYVGYEQYF; cdr3_nt: TGTGCCAGCAGTGAAAGGGGGGACAGGGGGTATGTAGGCTACGAGCAGTACTTC
d_call: .; clone_size: few; v_call: TRBV18; j_call: TRBJ1-4; cdr3_aa: CASSPEAFNEKLFF; cdr3_nt: TGTGCCAGCTCCCCTGAGGCCTTTAATGAAAAACTGTTTTTT
d_call: TRBD2; clone_size: many; v_call: TRBV15; j_call: TRBJ2-7; cdr3_aa: CATSRDKGGSGEQYF; cdr3_nt: TGTGCCACCAGCAGAGATAAGGGCGGGAGTGGGGAGCAGTACTTC
d_call: TRBD1; clone_size: .; v_call: TRBV5-1; j_call: TRBJ1-1; cdr3_aa: CASSSDRGQTEAFF; cdr3_nt: TGCGCCAGCAGCTCGGACAGGGGGCAAACTGAAGCTTTCTTT
d_call: TRBD1; clone_size: .; v_call: TRBV12-5; j_call: TRBJ2-2; cdr3_aa: CASGLGTGGSTGELFF; cdr3_nt: TGTGCTAGTGGTTTGGGTACAGGGGGCAGCACCGGGGAGCTGTTTTTT
d_call: TRBD1; clone_size: once; v_call: TRBV29-1; j_call: TRBJ1-1; cdr3_aa: CSGNRGLVTEAFF; cdr3_nt: TGCAGCGGAAACAGGGGGCTGGTCACTGAAGCTTTCTTT
d_call: .; clone_size: .; v_call: TRBV9; j_call: TRBJ1-6; cdr3_aa: CASSVDFNPPLHF; cdr3_nt: TGTGCCAGCAGCGTTGATTTCAATCCACCCCTCCACTTT
d_call: .; clone_size: .; v_call: TRBV10-2; j_call: TRBJ2-3; cdr3_aa: CASSDRGGTDTQYF; cdr3_nt: TGCGCCAGCAGTGACAGGGGAGGGACAGATACGCAGTATTTT
d_call: .; clone_size: few; v_call: TRBV6-6; j_call: TRBJ1-1; cdr3_aa: CASSYGGGTEAFF; cdr3_nt: TGTGCCAGCAGTTACGGGGGGGGCACTGAAGCTTTCTTT
d_call: .; clone_size: .; v_call: TRBV5-8; j_call: TRBJ1-5; cdr3_aa: CASSFGGEDQPQHF; cdr3_nt: TGTGCCAGCAGCTTTGGCGGGGAGGATCAGCCCCAGCATTTT
d_call: .; clone_size: .; v_call: TRBV4-3; j_call: TRBJ1-4; cdr3_aa: CASSQDLIGGRRKLFF; cdr3_nt: TGCGCCAGCAGCCAAGATCTTATTGGGGGGCGCAGAAAACTGTTTTTT
d_call: TRBD2; clone_size: .; v_call: TRBV4-3; j_call: TRBJ2-5; cdr3_aa: CASSQEVNRGEPDF; cdr3_nt: TGCGCCAGCAGCCAAGAGGTCAACCGGGGGGAACCAGACTTC
d_call: .; clone_size: .; v_call: TRBV9; j_call: TRBJ1-3; cdr3_aa: CASSVGPALGNTIYF; cdr3_nt: TGTGCCAGCAGCGTAGGACCGGCCCTCGGAAACACCATATATTTT
d_call: .; clone_size: .; v_call: TRBV6-6; j_call: TRBJ1-1; cdr3_aa: CASSYTATGSFEAFF; cdr3_nt: TGTGCCAGCAGTTACACAGCAACAGGTTCTTTTGAAGCTTTCTTT
d_call: .; clone_size: once; v_call: TRBV28; j_call: TRBJ1-2; cdr3_aa: CASSLGRAGYTF; cdr3_nt: TGTGCCAGCAGTTTGGGCAGGGCCGGCTACACCTTC
d_call: TRBD1; clone_size: .; v_call: TRBV7-2; j_call: TRBJ1-4; cdr3_aa: CASTQGAGREKLFF; cdr3_nt: TGTGCCAGCACCCAGGGGGCTGGTAGGGAAAAACTGTTTTTT
d_call: .; clone_size: .; v_call: TRBV9; j_call: TRBJ2-1; cdr3_aa: CASSEVGGLADNEQFF; cdr3_nt: TGTGCCAGCAGCGAGGTGGGGGGGCTAGCGGACAATGAGCAGTTCTTC
d_call: .; clone_size: .; v_call: TRBV27; j_call: TRBJ1-4; cdr3_aa: CASSPPGKAANEKLFF; cdr3_nt: TGTGCCAGCAGTCCCCCAGGGAAGGCGGCTAATGAAAAACTGTTTTTT
d_call: TRBD2; clone_size: once; v_call: TRBV19; j_call: TRBJ2-7; cdr3_aa: CASSTRPGTSGSRYEQYF; cdr3_nt: TGTGCCAGTAGTACCCGACCCGGGACTAGCGGGAGTAGATACGAGCAGTACTTC
d_call: TRBD1; clone_size: .; v_call: TRBV6-1; j_call: TRBJ2-2; cdr3_aa: CASSEGTANTGELFF; cdr3_nt: TGTGCCAGCAGTGAGGGGACAGCGAACACCGGGGAGCTGTTTTTT
d_call: .; clone_size: .; v_call: TRBV5-6; j_call: TRBJ1-1; cdr3_aa: CASSLPHGLNTEAFF; cdr3_nt: TGTGCCAGCAGCTTACCACACGGCCTGAACACTGAAGCTTTCTTT
d_call: .; clone_size: .; v_call: TRBV16; j_call: TRBJ1-4; cdr3_aa: CASSQSQGANEKLFF; cdr3_nt: TGTGCCAGCAGCCAATCCCAGGGCGCTAATGAAAAACTGTTTTTT
d_call: TRBD2; clone_size: .; v_call: TRBV6-5; j_call: TRBJ2-1; cdr3_aa: CATGLAGANEQFF; cdr3_nt: TGTGCCACCGGACTAGCGGGGGCCAATGAGCAGTTCTTC
d_call: .; clone_size: .; v_call: TRBV15; j_call: TRBJ2-2; cdr3_aa: CATSSEAHTGELFF; cdr3_nt: TGTGCCACCAGCAGCGAGGCCCACACCGGGGAGCTGTTTTTT
d_call: TRBD1; clone_size: .; v_call: TRBV18; j_call: TRBJ1-3; cdr3_aa: CASSPPGTGAGNTIYF; cdr3_nt: TGTGCCAGCTCACCACCCGGGACAGGGGCTGGAAACACCATATATTTT
d_call: .; clone_size: once; v_call: TRBV6-5; j_call: TRBJ2-7; cdr3_aa: CASAGQNGSYEQYF; cdr3_nt: TGTGCCAGCGCGGGACAGAATGGATCCTACGAGCAGTACTTC
d_call: .; clone_size: .; v_call: TRBV7-9; j_call: TRBJ2-7; cdr3_aa: CASSSLDSTPFHEQYF; cdr3_nt: TGTGCCAGCAGCTCGTTGGACAGCACGCCGTTCCACGAGCAGTACTTC
d_call: .; clone_size: .; v_call: TRBV5-1; j_call: TRBJ2-5; cdr3_aa: CASSLLGRETQYF; cdr3_nt: TGCGCCAGCAGCTTGTTAGGCCGTGAGACCCAGTACTTC
d_call: TRBD1; clone_size: .; v_call: TRBV18; j_call: TRBJ1-2; cdr3_aa: CASSPDRAPYGYTF; cdr3_nt: TGTGCCAGCTCACCAGACAGGGCACCCTATGGCTACACCTTC
d_call: TRBD1; clone_size: .; v_call: TRBV7-8; j_call: TRBJ1-1; cdr3_aa: CASGKQGTEAFF; cdr3_nt: TGTGCCAGCGGAAAACAGGGGACTGAAGCTTTCTTT
d_call: .; clone_size: .; v_call: TRBV5-6; j_call: TRBJ2-1; cdr3_aa: CASSSGAGGLFEQFF; cdr3_nt: TGTGCCAGCAGCTCCGGGGCAGGGGGACTTTTTGAGCAGTTCTTC
d_call: TRBD1; clone_size: once; v_call: TRBV7-2; j_call: TRBJ1-1; cdr3_aa: CASSYTGTGGTEAFF; cdr3_nt: TGTGCCAGCAGCTATACCGGGACAGGGGGAACTGAAGCTTTCTTT
d_call: .; clone_size: .; v_call: TRBV7-9; j_call: TRBJ1-3; cdr3_aa: CASSLAGNTIYF; cdr3_nt: TGTGCCAGCAGCTTAGCCGGAAACACCATATATTTT
d_call: TRBD2; clone_size: .; v_call: TRBV9; j_call: TRBJ2-3; cdr3_aa: CASSAPGTSTDTQYF; cdr3_nt: TGTGCCAGCAGCGCCCCCGGGACTAGTACAGATACGCAGTATTTT
d_call: .; clone_size: .; v_call: TRBV5-1; j_call: TRBJ2-7; cdr3_aa: CASSLEGGGYEQYF; cdr3_nt: TGCGCCAGCAGCTTGGAGGGGGGAGGCTACGAGCAGTACTTC
d_call: .; clone_size: .; v_call: TRBV12-5; j_call: TRBJ2-7; cdr3_aa: CASGLDASDSYEQYF; cdr3_nt: TGTGCTAGTGGTTTGGACGCTAGCGACTCCTACGAGCAGTACTTC
d_call: .; clone_size: few; v_call: TRBV21-1; j_call: TRBJ2-3; cdr3_aa: CASSKAQGRGVRSDTQYF; cdr3_nt: TGTGCCAGCAGCAAAGCGCAGGGGCGGGGGGTGCGGTCGGATACGCAGTATTTT
d_call: TRBD2; clone_size: .; v_call: TRBV7-2; j_call: TRBJ2-1; cdr3_aa: CASSLSGTSGRNEQFF; cdr3_nt: TGTGCCAGCAGCTTGTCCGGGACTAGCGGGCGCAATGAGCAGTTCTTC